Listed here are 17 T cell receptor beta chains from one sample, sequenced in a study of blood T cell repertoires in COVID-19. Sequenced by immunoSEQ multiplex PCR; TCRdb stores in-frame clones only, minus some. The sample has 270,000 or so clones; approximately 77% are singletons. The sequenced material came from peripheral blood. The source is a woman between 18 and 29 years old with acute or convalescent COVID-19.

The chain recombines TRBV30 with TRBJ1-5, with TRBD1 matching over 7 bases. Trimming took 5 bases from V and 3 from J; bases not matched to a gene: 4. The CDR3 length is 13 residues. The germline V gene has CDR1 GTSNPN and CDR2 SVGIG (reference sequence). For the CDR3, the DNA is TGTGCCTGGGCCGACAGGGACAATCAGCCCCAGCATTTT. This codes for CAWADRDNQPQHF.

Turning to this clone: Compared with germline, one end of the junction differs, possibly owing to a read error. The chain uses TRBV7-7 and TRBJ2-2, with 11 bases that match TRBD2. This CDR3 region has 16 residues. Germline V CDR1 and CDR2: SSHAT, FNYEAQ (reference sequence). CDR3 sequence: CASSLTSGTNTGELFF. The DNA of the CDR3 is TGTGCTAGCAGCTTGACTAGCGGGACGAACACCGGGGAGCTGTTTTTT.

This sequence joins TRBV7-2 and TRBJ2-3; the match to TRBD2 covers 7 bases. Germline CDR1 is SGHTA and CDR2 is FQGNSA. The CDR3 is made up of 15 amino acids. The V and J ends lost 5 bases and 4 bases, in that order; junction bases with no gene match: 9. As DNA, the CDR3 is TGTGCCAGCAGCCTTTCGAGGGGAGGGGCAGATACGCAGTATTTT. Its protein is CASSLSRGGADTQYF.

The V and J genes are TRBV2 and TRBJ1-6; D possibly corresponds to TRBD1 (6 bases). V lost 11 bases and J 0 bases, leaving 14 bases between the germline ends. The CDR3 has 15 amino acids. Germline V CDR1 and CDR2: SNHLY, FYNNEI. The DNA of the CDR3 is TGTGCCGGAAAACAGGGAAGCTCCTATAATTCACCCCTCCACTTT. It is translated as CAGKQGSSYNSPLHF.

The chain recombines TRBV27 with TRBJ1-5, with a tentative D call TRBD1 (6 bases). The CDR3 loop spans 16 amino acids. CDR1 MNHEY and CDR2 SMNVEV come from the germline V gene (reference sequence). The V and J ends lost 5 bases and 4 bases respectively, with 18 bases between them. The CDR3 DNA follows: TGTGCCAGCAGTCACTCGACAGGCCAAAGAAATCAGCCCCAGCATTTT. This gives the protein CASSHSTGQRNQPQHF.

This clone has a single count. The chain recombines TRBV11-1 with TRBJ2-1, with D unresolved. Germline V lookup: CDR1 SGHAT, CDR2 FQDESV (reference sequence). V gave up 0 bases and J gave up 8 bases, with 11 bases separating them. CDR3 length: 14 residues. The CDR3 reads CASSLALSVHEQFF. In DNA form, the CDR3 reads TGTGCCAGCAGCTTAGCGCTTAGTGTGCATGAGCAGTTCTTC.

This clone was counted a few times. The gene calls are TRBV10-2 and TRBJ1-1, with 9 bases matching TRBD1. V lost 6 bases to trimming and J lost 0 bases; unmatched junction nucleotides: 2. This CDR3 spans 14 amino acids. Germline V gene lookup returns CDR1 WSHSY and CDR2 SAAADI. In DNA form, the CDR3 reads TGCGCCAGCAGCGGGACAGGGATGAACACTGAAGCTTTCTTT. It yields the protein CASSGTGMNTEAFF.

The chain uses TRBV5-1 and TRBJ1-1; D not certain. V lost 4 bases, J lost 0 bases, and 13 bases lay in between. Germline assignment: CDR1 SGHRS and CDR2 YFSETQ. CDR3 length: 15 amino acids. The CDR3 DNA reads as TGCGCCAGCAGCGTGGCGGGGTACATGAACACTGAAGCTTTCTTT. Translated: CASSVAGYMNTEAFF.

This clone was observed many times. This chain connects TRBV7-8 to TRBJ2-7, with 7 bases matching TRBD1. Trimming cost V 5 bases and J 0 bases; bases outside gene matches: 7. Germline values: CDR1 SGHVS, CDR2 FQNEAQ. This CDR3 has 15 residues. CDR3 nucleotide sequence: TGTGCCAGCAGCCCACAGGGGTCCTCCTCCTACGAGCAGTACTTC. Its translation: CASSPQGSSSYEQYF.

This rearrangement joins TRBV27 to TRBJ2-7, with D possibly being TRBD2 (6 bases). Looked up from germline, CDR1 is MNHEY and CDR2 is SMNVEV (reference sequence). CDR3 length: 13 amino acids. V was cut by 3 bases and J by 1 base, with 7 bases left in between. The chain's CDR3 is CASSFRGSYEQYF. CDR3 nucleotide sequence: TGTGCCAGCAGTTTTCGGGGGTCCTACGAGCAGTACTTC.

CDR3 DNA sequence: TGCGCCAGCAGCCTGGTTGTCGGGGTCGGAGCCGGGGAGCTGTTTTTT. It is translated as CASSLVVGVGAGELFF. The gene calls are TRBV5-1 and TRBJ2-2, with D perhaps matching TRBD2 (5 bases). The CDR3 extends over 16 amino acids. With 4 bases removed from V and 6 bases from J, the gap between germline ends came to 19 bases. Looked up from germline, CDR1 is SGHRS and CDR2 is YFSETQ.

This chain joins TRBV4-2 and TRBJ2-7; 10 nucleotides match TRBD2. Germline CDR1 and CDR2: LGHNA and YNFKEQ. V shed 0 bases, J shed 4 bases, and the junction held 9 bases outside the gene matches. The CDR3 spans 17 residues. CDR3 residues: CASSQDLLAGVGYEQYF. CDR3 DNA sequence: TGTGCCAGCAGCCAAGATTTGCTAGCGGGAGTAGGATACGAGCAGTACTTC.

In DNA form, the CDR3 reads TGTGCCAGCAGTGAATTTGGCAGTAACTATGGCTACACCTTC. Amino acids: CASSEFGSNYGYTF. V is TRBV25-1 and J is TRBJ1-2; D uncertain. Germline V gene data show CDR1 as MGHDK and CDR2 as SYGVNS. V was cut by 1 base and J by 1 base, with 7 bases left in between. The CDR3 spans 14 residues.

The chain has TRBV19 and TRBJ1-2; a weak D match, TRBD1 (5 bases). Germline CDR1 and CDR2: LNHDA and SQIVND (reference sequence). The V end lost 7 bases, the J end lost 4 bases, and 16 bases lay between the germline ends. The CDR3 contains 14 residues. The CDR3 coding sequence is TGTGCCAGTAACGTAGGGGCAGACATCTATGGCTACACCTTC. This codes for CASNVGADIYGYTF.

This clone was detected once. The chain is built from TRBV3-1 (or the pseudogene TRBV3-2) and TRBJ1-1; no clear D gene. CDR3 length: 14 residues. The V end lost 1 base, the J end lost 4 bases, and 10 bases lay between the germline ends. Germline-derived CDR1 and CDR2 are LGHDT and YNNKEL (reference sequence). The CDR3 protein is CASSQGNIGTEAFF. The CDR3 DNA is TGTGCCAGCAGCCAAGGAAACATTGGCACTGAAGCTTTCTTT.

The chain has TRBV18 and TRBJ2-7, with 7 bases that match TRBD1. Looked up from germline, CDR1 is KGHSH and CDR2 is LQKENI. V shed 2 bases, J shed 2 bases, and the junction held 6 bases outside the gene matches. The CDR3 runs 15 residues. CDR3 in amino acids: CASSPDRDRTYEQYF. CDR3 DNA: TGTGCCAGCTCACCAGACCGGGACAGAACCTACGAGCAGTACTTC.

The CDR3 DNA reads as TGCAGCGGGCACAGGGGTGGCACTGAAGCTTTCTTT. This sequence encodes CSGHRGGTEAFF. This rearrangement joins TRBV29-1 to TRBJ1-1, with 7 bases fitting TRBD1. CDR3 length equals 12 residues. V lost 7 bases, J lost 4 bases, and 6 bases stayed unmatched. Germline values: CDR1 SQVTM, CDR2 ANQGSEA. The entire variable domain, with the rest obtained from reference TRBV29-1 and TRBJ1-1, is as follows: SAVISQKPSRDICQRGTSLTIQCQVDSQVTMMFWYRQQPGQSLTLIATANQGSEATYESGFVIDKFPISRPNLTFSTLTVSNMSPEDSSIYLCSGHRGGTEAFFGQGTRLTVV.